The 27 T cell receptor beta chains given below trace back to one sample, sequenced in a study of molecular identifiers for immune sequencing clone quantification. TCRdb passed the PCR reads through MiXCR, listing each CDR3 protein once. This repertoire shows approximately 500,000 distinct CDR3 sequences, under 30% found once; its top ten account for around 0.79%. Sequenced: naive CD8+ T cells from blood, with Jurkat cell RNA spiked in. Described subset: FACS-sorted CD8+CD4-CCR7+CD45RA+ naive T cells. Receptor source: a human donor in good health. Some libraries in this study had Jurkat cell RNA spiked in.

This clonotype showed up many times. The CDR3 here is CASSYPFEGTEAFF. CDR3 in DNA: TGTGCCAGCAGCTACCCTTTTGAAGGGACTGAAGCTTTCTTT. This sequence joins TRBV7-9 and TRBJ1-1, with D hard to call. This CDR3 has 14 amino acids. Between the trimmed V and J ends, which lost 4 bases and 5 bases, there was a span of 14 bases. The V gene's germline CDR1 is SEHNR and CDR2 FQNEAQ (reference sequence).

The table lists this clonotype with many counts. The chain carries TRBV6-6 and TRBJ2-7; D is unresolved. Germline loops: CDR1 MNHNY, CDR2 SVGAGI (reference sequence). The germline V and J ends were trimmed by 6 bases and 2 bases, with 8 bases remaining between them. The CDR3 runs 12 residues. The CDR3 DNA reads TGTGCCAGCAGCCCAGAGACCTACGAGCAGTACTTC. Encoded protein: CASSPETYEQYF.

This clonotype appeared a few times. The gene calls are TRBV28 and TRBJ2-2; perhaps TRBD1 as D (6 bases). Germline V gene lookup returns CDR1 MDHEN and CDR2 SYDVKM. CDR3 length equals 15 residues. V dropped 7 bases and J dropped 0 bases, with 12 bases sitting between them. The CDR3: CASTSDSPNTGELFF. The CDR3 nucleotides read TGTGCCAGCACCTCGGACAGTCCGAACACCGGGGAGCTGTTTTTT.

This chain uses TRBV13 with TRBJ2-2, with 9 bases aligning to TRBD1. Germline assignment: CDR1 PRHDT and CDR2 FYEKMQ (reference sequence). Trimming at V came to 7 bases and at J to 6 bases, leaving 9 bases not matched to a gene. The CDR3 runs 15 residues. The CDR3 coding sequence is TGTGCCAGCACCTCCGGGACAGGGCGAGCCGGGGAGCTGTTTTTT. It specifies CASTSGTGRAGELFF.

This clonotype showed up just a few times. The chain uses TRBV7-6 and TRBJ1-3; tentatively, D is TRBD1 (5 bases). V lost 5 bases and J lost 1, with 15 bases in between. CDR1 and CDR2 from the germline V gene are SGHVS and FNYEAQ. This CDR3 is 16 amino acids long. Written as DNA, the CDR3 is TGTGCCAGCAGCCCGTCGACAGTTGGATCTGGAAACACCATATATTTT. Amino acids: CASSPSTVGSGNTIYF.

This clonotype was counted between two and nine times. The J gene is TRBJ2-7, the V gene TRBV6-2 or TRBV6-3; D may be TRBD1 (6 bases). The CDR3 has 14 residues. V lost 4 bases, J lost 4 bases, and 14 bases lay in between. Looked up from germline, CDR1 is MNHEY and CDR2 is SVGEGT. CDR3 sequence reads: CASSSFSGAYEQYF. Here the CDR3 DNA reads TGTGCCAGCAGTTCGTTTTCAGGGGCTTACGAGCAGTACTTC.

This clonotype was seen at least ten times. The rearrangement joins TRBV2 to TRBJ1-1; 10 bases are a match to TRBD1. The V segment lost 7 bases and the J segment 0 bases; nucleotides outside the gene matches: 2. CDR3 length equals 14 residues. Germline CDR1 SNHLY, CDR2 FYNNEI. In DNA form, the CDR3 reads TGTGCCAGCAATGACAGGGGGCTGAACACTGAAGCTTTCTTT. It specifies CASNDRGLNTEAFF.

This clonotype has more than one count but fewer than ten. The chain recombines TRBV2 with TRBJ1-4, with TRBD1 matching over 7 bases. CDR3 size: 14 residues. From germline, CDR1 is SNHLY and CDR2 FYNNEI. V dropped 6 bases and J dropped 7; count of bases not matched to a gene: 8. The DNA for the CDR3 is TGTGCCAGCAGAGACAGACAGGGTGGTGAAAAACTGTTTTTT. Its protein is CASRDRQGGEKLFF.

Remarks on this clonotype: A read error is possible here, since a much larger clone lies one base away. The V call is TRBV28, the J call TRBJ2-4; D is possibly TRBD2 (6 bases). Per the germline V gene, CDR1 is MDHEN and CDR2 is SYDVKM. CDR3 length equals 13 residues. As DNA, the CDR3 is TGTGCAGTCACGGAGGGACGGGTGAACATTCAGTACTTC. It yields the protein CAVTEGRVNIQYF. The complete variable domain, with remaining parts taken from reference TRBV28 and TRBJ2-4, reads DVKVTQSSRYLVKRTGEKVFLECVQDMDHENMFWYRQDPGLGLRLIYFSYDVKMKEKGDIPEGYSVSREKKERFSLILESASTNQTSMYLCAVTEGRVNIQYFGAGTRLSVL.

Note on this clonotype: A much more abundant neighbour one base away suggests this may be a read error. The gene calls are TRBV6-5 and TRBJ2-3; D remains unclear. The germline V gene encodes CDR1 MNHEY and CDR2 SVGAGI. CDR3 length equals 14 residues. The germline V and J ends were trimmed by 7 bases and 1 base, with 12 bases remaining between them. Here the CDR3 reads CASNPEWGTDTQYF. CDR3 DNA: TGTGCCAGCAACCCGGAGTGGGGCACAGATACGCAGTATTTT.

Worth noting for this clonotype: No conserved phenylalanine or tryptophan ends this CDR3, so it is likely a read error. The chain is built from TRBV6-5 and TRBJ1-5; tentatively, D is TRBD1 (5 bases). CDR3 size: 13 residues. V lost 2 bases, J lost 5 bases, and 7 bases lay in between. Looked up from germline, CDR1 is MNHEY and CDR2 is SVGAGI. CDR3 amino acids: CASSYGTHQPQHI. As DNA, the CDR3 is TGTGCCAGCAGTTACGGGACCCATCAGCCCCAGCATATT.

This clonotype appeared a few times. The chain employs TRBV4-3 and TRBJ2-7; 16 bases line up with TRBD2. V lost 4 bases, J lost 5 bases, and 2 bases stayed unmatched. Germline V CDR1 and CDR2: LGHNA, YSLEER. The CDR3 runs to 15 residues. CDR3 nucleotide sequence: TGCGCCAGCAGCCCCGGGACTAGCGGGAGGGACGAGCAGTACTTC. Amino acids: CASSPGTSGRDEQYF.

The chain has TRBV28 and TRBJ1-2; D not resolved. Germline V gives CDR1 MDHEN, CDR2 SYDVKM. The CDR3 has 13 residues. V was pared by 3 bases and J by 4 bases, with 9 bases between. Here the CDR3 reads CASSLSAGYGYTF. DNA of the CDR3: TGTGCCAGCAGTTTGTCTGCGGGCTATGGCTACACCTTC.

This clonotype was seen repeatedly, ten times or more. The rearrangement links TRBV6-5 to TRBJ2-3; 13 nucleotides line up with TRBD2. CDR3 length: 17 amino acids. Germline CDR1 reads MNHEY; CDR2 reads SVGAGI. V shed 0 bases, J shed 5 bases, and the junction held 5 bases outside the gene matches. CDR3 DNA sequence: TGTGCCAGCAGTTACTCGGGACTAGCGGGATTCGGAGATACGCAGTATTTT. Its protein product is CASSYSGLAGFGDTQYF.

This clonotype appeared many times. This chain joins TRBV5-8 and TRBJ1-1; D not resolved. Germline V gene lookup returns CDR1 SGHTS and CDR2 YDEGEE. V lost 2 bases, J lost 4 bases, and 12 bases lay in between. The CDR3 length is 14 residues. For the CDR3, the DNA is TGTGCCAGCAGCTTCCACCGATCGGGCACTGAAGCTTTCTTT. Translated, it gives CASSFHRSGTEAFF.

This clonotype was seen only a few times. The chain couples TRBV12-3 or TRBV12-4 to TRBJ1-2; no definite D call. This CDR3 has 12 residues. V was clipped by 7 bases and J by 0 bases, with 6 bases between them. The CDR3 region has the DNA TGTGCCAGCACTGGAGCTAACTATGGCTACACCTTC. Translating gives CASTGANYGYTF.

J is TRBJ2-2 and V is TRBV4-1; D uncertain. This CDR3 spans 14 amino acids. The germline gives CDR1 MGHRA, CDR2 YSYEKL. V was cut by 4 bases and J by 8 bases, with 14 bases left in between. The CDR3 protein is CASSPPRIRGELFF. CDR3 nucleotides: TGCGCCAGCAGCCCGCCGAGGATCCGGGGGGAGCTGTTTTTT.

This clonotype showed up just a few times. The V gene is TRBV13, the J gene TRBJ2-3; D uncertain. CDR1 PRHDT and CDR2 FYEKMQ come from the germline V gene (reference sequence). This CDR3 is 16 amino acids long. The V end lost 2 bases, the J end lost 0 bases, and 12 bases lay between the germline ends. Here the CDR3 reads CASSLKAIGSTDTQYF. The CDR3 bases are TGTGCCAGCAGCTTAAAGGCGATAGGGAGCACAGATACGCAGTATTTT.

Turning to this clonotype: Germline and junction disagree at one end, which may indicate a read error. The chain recombines TRBV27 with TRBJ1-5; a weak D match, TRBD1 (5 bases). Per the germline V gene, CDR1 is MNHEY and CDR2 is SMNVEV (reference sequence). This CDR3 is 16 amino acids long. CDR3 in amino acids: CAGSPRDLRRVQPQHF. The DNA for the CDR3 is TGTGCCGGCAGTCCGCGGGACCTCCGTAGGGTACAGCCCCAGCATTTT.

This clonotype was seen many times. The rearrangement links TRBV6-5 to TRBJ2-2; D is undetermined. Looked up from germline, CDR1 is MNHEY and CDR2 is SVGAGI. V was pared by 1 base and J by 1 base, with 4 bases between. The CDR3 contains 14 residues. CDR3 in amino acids: CASSYWQNTGELFF. In nucleotides, the CDR3 is TGTGCCAGCAGTTACTGGCAGAACACCGGGGAGCTGTTTTTT.

This clonotype occurred many times. The CDR3 carries no conserved terminal phenylalanine or tryptophan, so it likely arises from a read error. Because the CDR3's place on the DNA is in doubt, the DNA is left out and the CDR3 is given as listed by TCRdb. The chain combines TRBV5-1 with TRBJ1-3. The CDR3 adds up to 10 amino acids, both ends counted. From germline, CDR1 is SGHRS and CDR2 YFSETQ. CDR3 in amino acids: CASYRRALKV.

This clonotype came up once. The chain is built from TRBV28 and TRBJ2-3; TRBD1 aligns across 7 bases. The CDR3 runs 15 residues. J was trimmed by 4 bases and V by 5 bases; bases with no gene match: 9. The V gene's germline CDR1 is MDHEN and CDR2 SYDVKM. The CDR3 is CASSLLGQGADTQYF. The CDR3 DNA reads as TGTGCCAGCAGTCTCCTTGGCCAGGGGGCAGATACGCAGTATTTT. Complete variable domain (other parts from reference TRBV28 and TRBJ2-3): DVKVTQSSRYLVKRTGEKVFLECVQDMDHENMFWYRQDPGLGLRLIYFSYDVKMKEKGDIPEGYSVSREKKERFSLILESASTNQTSMYLCASSLLGQGADTQYFGPGTRLTVL.

This clonotype occurred a few times. The chain combines TRBV12-3 or TRBV12-4 with TRBJ2-7, with 9 bases matching TRBD1. The V and J ends lost 4 bases and 9 bases, in that order; junction bases with no gene match: 10. The CDR3 sequence is 14 residues long. The CDR3 sequence is CASSWTGEGHGQYF. The CDR3 coding sequence is TGTGCCAGCAGTTGGACAGGGGAAGGGCACGGGCAGTACTTC.

This clonotype was found a few times. The V call is TRBV5-1, the J call TRBJ2-5, with D possibly being TRBD1 (5 bases). Germline V gene data show CDR1 as SGHRS and CDR2 as YFSETQ. The length of the CDR3 is 15 residues. Deletions cut 0 bases from V and 5 bases from J, with 14 bases between. This chain's CDR3 is CASSLEPGMKETQYF. Written as DNA, the CDR3 is TGCGCCAGCAGCTTGGAACCAGGGATGAAGGAGACCCAGTACTTC.

This clonotype showed up just a few times. One junction end disagrees with the germline gene, perhaps due to a read error. The chain uses TRBV6-5 and TRBJ2-1, with a tentative D call TRBD2 (5 bases). The germline V gene has CDR1 MNHEY and CDR2 SVGAGI. The CDR3 is 13 residues long. The CDR3: CASTKGVYSEQFF. CDR3 bases: TGTGCCAGCACCAAGGGAGTCTACAGTGAGCAGTTCTTC.

Regarding this clonotype: This sequence may be a read error, since a much larger clone differs from it by one base. The gene calls are TRBV12-3 or TRBV12-4 and TRBJ2-3, with 12 bases aligning to TRBD2. CDR3 length: 15 residues. CDR3 DNA: TGTGCCCGCAGTTTGACTAGCGGGAGTGGAGATACGCAGTATTTT. It encodes CARSLTSGSGDTQYF.

The rearrangement joins TRBV11-2 to TRBJ1-1, with D unresolved. Deletions cut 5 bases from V and 7 bases from J, with 14 bases between. Germline CDR1 is SGHAT and CDR2 is FQNNGV. The CDR3 has 13 amino acids. The CDR3 sequence is CASSPQIGYEAFF. CDR3 in DNA: TGTGCCAGCAGCCCTCAGATTGGATATGAAGCTTTCTTT. The full variable domain, with the rest looked up from reference TRBV11-2 and TRBJ1-1, is EAGVAQSPRYKIIEKRQSVAFWCNPISGHATLYWYQQILGQGPKLLIQFQNNGVVDDSQLPKDRFSAERLKGVDSTLKIQPAKLEDSAVYLCASSPQIGYEAFFGQGTRLTVV.